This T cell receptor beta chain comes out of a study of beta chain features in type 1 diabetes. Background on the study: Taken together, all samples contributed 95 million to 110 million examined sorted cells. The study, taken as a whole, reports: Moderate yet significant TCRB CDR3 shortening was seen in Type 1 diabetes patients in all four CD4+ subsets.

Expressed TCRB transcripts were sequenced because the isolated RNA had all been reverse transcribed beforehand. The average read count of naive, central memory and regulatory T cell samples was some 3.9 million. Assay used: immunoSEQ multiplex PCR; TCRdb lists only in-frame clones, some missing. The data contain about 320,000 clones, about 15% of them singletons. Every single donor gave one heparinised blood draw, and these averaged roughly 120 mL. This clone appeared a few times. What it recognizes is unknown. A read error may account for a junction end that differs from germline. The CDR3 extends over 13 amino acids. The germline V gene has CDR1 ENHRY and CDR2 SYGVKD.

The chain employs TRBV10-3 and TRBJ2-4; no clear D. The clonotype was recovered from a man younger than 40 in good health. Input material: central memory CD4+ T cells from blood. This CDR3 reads CASSYSEPNIQYF. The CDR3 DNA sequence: TGTGCCAGCAGTTACTCTGAGCCAAACATTCAGTACTTC.